Listed below are T cell receptor beta chains from one sample, sequenced in a study of T cell responses to AZD1222 COVID-19 vaccine. Here immunoSEQ multiplex PCR was the method, and the copy in TCRdb shows in-frame clones only, minus some. Of about 130,000 clones listed, approximately 88% were seen once; the top ten hold under 5%. The sample in question was peripheral blood, obtained on day 0 of AZD1222 vaccination. The receptors originated from an adult in good health. Each CDR3 is given with its conserved first and last residue. D genes are given only for firm matches. Only part of the rows carry a size: once, few, many, or a class if the clone is expanded.

D,V,J,size,DNA,CDR3
NA,TRBV28,TRBJ1-1,NA,TGTGCCAGCAGTTTAGGATGGGCGGCTTTCTTT,CASSLGWAAFF
NA,TRBV28,TRBJ2-5,few,TGTGCCAGTTCTGCCTACCCCGGACAAGAGACCCAGTACTTC,CASSAYPGQETQYF
NA,TRBV6-6,TRBJ2-1,NA,TGTGCCAGCAGTTACTCGAATCTTCCCGGGGAGCAGTTCTTC,CASSYSNLPGEQFF
NA,TRBV5-4,TRBJ1-6,NA,TGTGCCAGCAGCTCTACGAGGACAAGCTCCTATAATTCACCCCTCCACTTT,CASSSTRTSSYNSPLHF
NA,TRBV7-2,TRBJ1-2,NA,TGTGCCAGCAGCGTAGACCTACACTATGGCTACACCTTC,CASSVDLHYGYTF
TRBD1,TRBV28,TRBJ1-5,NA,TGTGCCAGCAGTTTAGGGACAGCGTATTTTGGTCAGCCCCAGCATTTT,CASSLGTAYFGQPQHF
NA,TRBV28,TRBJ1-1,NA,TGTGCCAGCAGTTTGTTGAAGAAGCCTGAAGCTTTCTTT,CASSLLKKPEAFF
TRBD2,TRBV6-5,TRBJ2-1,NA,TGTGCCAGCCGACCTCGAGGACTAGCGGGAGTCGAGCAGTTCTTC,CASRPRGLAGVEQFF
NA,TRBV30,TRBJ2-7,NA,TGTGCCTGGAGTTGGCGGACTTTCGGCGAGCAGTACTTC,CAWSWRTFGEQYF
NA,TRBV10-3,TRBJ1-2,few,TGTGCCATCAGTGGGGCCTCCCGGTACGGCTACACCTTC,CAISGASRYGYTF
NA,TRBV29-1,TRBJ2-2,NA,TGCAGCGGACGATCGAACACCGGGGAGCTGTTTTTT,CSGRSNTGELFF
NA,TRBV27,TRBJ1-4,once,TGTGCCAGCAGTGGCCGGGCCCTAGGTGGAAAACTGTTTTTT,CASSGRALGGKLFF
TRBD1,TRBV24-1,TRBJ2-3,once,TGTGCCACCAGTGATACACAGGGGATCACAGATACGCAGTATTTT,CATSDTQGITDTQYF
NA,TRBV12-3/TRBV12-4,TRBJ1-2,once,TGTGCCTCAAATACTGGGGGGAGCTATGGCTACACCTTC,CASNTGGSYGYTF
NA,TRBV9,TRBJ1-6,NA,TGTGCCAGCAGCCCCCCGGGGGCTTATTCACCCCTCCACTTT,CASSPPGAYSPLHF
TRBD1,TRBV2,TRBJ1-5,NA,TGTGCCAGCAGCGGGGACAGAGAGCCCCAGCATTTT,CASSGDREPQHF
NA,TRBV7-9,TRBJ1-2,NA,TGTGCCAGCAGCATAACAGACTATGGCTACACCTTC,CASSITDYGYTF
NA,TRBV28,TRBJ1-4,once,TGTGCCAGCAGTTTTACGCGCCGCTACAATGAAAAACTGTTTTTT,CASSFTRRYNEKLFF
NA,TRBV11-2,TRBJ2-7,NA,TGTGCCAGCAGCTCACAGACAGGTCCCTCCTACGAGCAGTACTTC,CASSSQTGPSYEQYF
TRBD1,TRBV6-1,TRBJ1-5,NA,TGTGCCAGCAGTGAAGCGGACAGGGGTGGCCAGCCCCAGCATTTT,CASSEADRGGQPQHF
TRBD1,TRBV7-2,TRBJ1-5,NA,TGTGCCAGCAGCTGGGACAGGGGGGGACAGCCCCAGCATTTT,CASSWDRGGQPQHF
TRBD1,TRBV5-1,TRBJ1-1,few,TGCGCCAGCAGCTCACTTCCAGGGGGCTTTAACACTGAAGCTTTCTTT,CASSSLPGGFNTEAFF
TRBD2,TRBV24-1,TRBJ2-2,once,TGTGCCACCAGTGATCCCAGTTCGTTCTGGGACTATACGAACACCGGGGAGCTGTTTTTT,CATSDPSSFWDYTNTGELFF
TRBD2,TRBV2,TRBJ2-3,NA,TGTGCCAGCAGTAAGACTAGCGGCACAGATACGCAGTATTTT,CASSKTSGTDTQYF
NA,TRBV5-3,TRBJ2-1,NA,TGTGCCAGAAGCTGTCGTGGGGCCGGCGAGCAGTTCTTC,CARSCRGAGEQFF
NA,TRBV6-2/TRBV6-3,TRBJ1-3,few,TGTGCCAGCAGTTACGGACAGACCCTCTCTGGAAACACCATATATTTT,CASSYGQTLSGNTIYF
NA,TRBV27,TRBJ2-1,NA,TGTGCCAGCAGTTTGAGTTCGTATATGCATGAGCAGTTCTTC,CASSLSSYMHEQFF
TRBD1,TRBV30,TRBJ1-4,NA,TGTGCCTGGACTCTCCGGGACAGGAGAGAAAAACTGTTTTTT,CAWTLRDRREKLFF
NA,TRBV3-1/TRBV3-2,TRBJ2-5,NA,TGTGCCAGCAGCCCCAGACTAGGGGGGGAGACCCAGTACTTC,CASSPRLGGETQYF
NA,TRBV6-2/TRBV6-3,TRBJ2-7,NA,TGTGCCAGCAGCGAGACATCCTACGAGCAGTACTTC,CASSETSYEQYF
NA,TRBV5-4,TRBJ1-6,NA,TGTGCCAGCAGCTTTACGTATTCACCCCTCCACTTT,CASSFTYSPLHF
TRBD1,TRBV30,TRBJ1-3,NA,TGTGCCCAGGGACAGGCGAGCTCTGGAAACACCATATATTTT,CAQGQASSGNTIYF
NA,TRBV5-1,TRBJ2-7,NA,TGCGCCAGCAGCTTGATTGATAGGGCCTACGAGCAGTACTTC,CASSLIDRAYEQYF
NA,TRBV28,TRBJ1-2,NA,TGTGCCAGCAGTCCAGGGGCTGCTAACTATGGCTACACCTTC,CASSPGAANYGYTF
NA,TRBV7-3,TRBJ1-6,NA,TGTGCCAGCAGCTTAAGGGGCGCATTTGACACTTCACCCCTCCACTTT,CASSLRGAFDTSPLHF
NA,TRBV5-8,TRBJ1-5,once,TGTGCCAGCAGCTTGGCCAGTGGGTATCAGCCCCAGCATTTT,CASSLASGYQPQHF
NA,TRBV30,TRBJ1-3,NA,TGTGCCTGGAGTGTACCTCGGGATCGTGGTTGGGCTGGAAACACCATATATTTT,CAWSVPRDRGWAGNTIYF
TRBD2,TRBV7-9,TRBJ2-1,NA,TGTGCCAGCAGCTCTGGGACTAGCGAGAGGAGGAATGAGCAGTTCTTC,CASSSGTSERRNEQFF
NA,TRBV30,TRBJ1-1,once,TGTGCCTGGAGTCCACGCCTCAGGGCTAAAGCTTTCTTT,CAWSPRLRAKAFF
TRBD2,TRBV3-1/TRBV3-2,TRBJ2-3,once,TGTGCCAGCGGGCGGGGGAATACGCAGTATTTT,CASGRGNTQYF
NA,TRBV24-1,TRBJ2-1,NA,TGTGCCACCAGTGAACCAACAGCAACATCCTACAATGAGCAGTTCTTC,CATSEPTATSYNEQFF
NA,TRBV24-1,TRBJ1-2,NA,TGTGCCACCAGTGATTTCCGCGTGTTGGGTGGCTACACCTTC,CATSDFRVLGGYTF
TRBD2,TRBV11-2,TRBJ2-2,NA,TGTGCCAGCAGCCCGCGGGGGGGCCCCGGGGAGCTGTTTTTT,CASSPRGGPGELFF
TRBD2,TRBV9,TRBJ2-3,few,TGTGCCAGCGTCGGAGCGGGAGCGGATACGCAGTATTTT,CASVGAGADTQYF
NA,TRBV7-2,TRBJ1-5,NA,TGTGCCAGCAGCCTAGGAAACAGGGTGGGCAATCAGCCCCAGCATTTT,CASSLGNRVGNQPQHF